This passage covers 4 T cell receptor beta chains from one sample sequenced in a study of identical twins. TCRdb analysed the 5' RACE reads with MiXCR anew, one entry per CDR3 protein. The profile shows some 1,700,000 distinct CDR3 sequences, about 30% of them singletons. What was sequenced was cord blood. All receptors come from a newborn girl in good health.

The rearrangement links TRBV20-1 to TRBJ1-2; TRBD1 aligns across 9 bases. The CDR3 spans 17 residues. Germline assignment: CDR1 DFQATT and CDR2 SNEGSKA (reference sequence). J was trimmed by 8 bases and V by 4 bases; bases with no gene match: 20. Written as DNA, the CDR3 is TGCAGTGCTACCCAGCCCCGGACAGGGGCTGGGCAACCGGGCTACACCTTC. This translates into CSATQPRTGAGQPGYTF.

This clonotype was picked up a small number of times. The chain combines TRBV3-1 with TRBJ2-4; 10 positions agree with TRBD2. J gave up 1 base and V 4 bases, and 13 bases lay outside the gene matches. The CDR3 consists of 19 residues. The germline CDR1 and CDR2 sequences are LGHDT and YNNKEL (reference sequence). The CDR3 bases are TGTGCCAGCAGCCGGACTAGCGGAACCCCCTACTATGCCAAAAACATTCAGTACTTC. It is translated as CASSRTSGTPYYAKNIQYF.

The rearrangement links TRBV5-1 to TRBJ2-3, with 9 bases matching TRBD1. From germline, CDR1 is SGHRS and CDR2 YFSETQ. J lost 0 bases, V lost 4 bases, and 9 bases had no gene match. The CDR3 runs to 17 residues. In DNA, the CDR3 is TGCGCCAGCAGCCTTAACAGGGGGCCAGCTAGCACAGATACGCAGTATTTT. Translated, it gives CASSLNRGPASTDTQYF.

In its sample, this clonotype was seen a few times. CDR3 in amino acids: CASSPVGQGGETQYF. As DNA, the CDR3 is TGTGCCAGCAGCCCGGTGGGACAGGGGGGAGAGACCCAGTACTTC. This rearrangement joins TRBV7-9 to TRBJ2-5, with 11 positions matching TRBD1. This CDR3 spans 15 amino acids. J gave up 4 bases and V 5 bases, and 6 bases lay outside the gene matches. Germline CDR1 is SEHNR and CDR2 is FQNEAQ (reference sequence). The full variable domain, with the rest looked up from reference TRBV7-9 and TRBJ2-5, is DTGVSQNPRHKITKRGQNVTFRCDPISEHNRLYWYRQTLGQGPEFLTYFQNEAQLEKSRLLSDRFSAERPKGSFSTLEIQRTEQGDSAMYLCASSPVGQGGETQYFGPGTRLLVL.